This T cell receptor beta chain was sequenced for a study of OX40 agonist ivuxolimab in advanced cancers. In the study overall: Those treated in dose escalation had hepatocellular carcinoma, melanoma, renal cell cancer or head and neck cancer. Broader study findings: CD4+ T cells averaged fewer expanded clones than CD8+ T cells. The specificity for antigen of the expanded peripheral T cells was not determined.

The length of the CDR3 is 16 residues. V lost 2 bases, J lost 1 base, and 7 bases stayed unmatched. The V gene's germline CDR1 is MNHNY and CDR2 SVGAGI (reference sequence). Libraries were prepared by immunoSEQ multiplex PCR; TCRdb keeps only in-frame clonotypes and omits some of them. This table holds 45,000 to 55,000 clones, roughly 87% found once. Notes on this clone: Its target is unknown.

The TCR originated in an adult with an advanced solid tumor such as melanoma, head and neck, liver or kidney cancer. This chain connects TRBV6-6 to TRBJ1-2; 7 nucleotides match TRBD1. The source was CD4+ or CD8+ T cells sorted from blood, collected in a trial of the OX40 agonist ivuxolimab. Here the CDR3 DNA reads TGTGCCAGCAGTTACCTAAAGACAGGGCTTAACTATGGCTACACCTTC. Translating it yields CASSYLKTGLNYGYTF.